The 19 T cell receptor beta chains listed next were all sequenced from one sample in a study of beta chain features in type 1 diabetes. Study results and limitations: TCRB CDR3s were moderately but significantly shorter in Type 1 diabetes patients in all four CD4+ subsets.

The authors reverse transcribed all of the isolated RNA, so sequencing captured expressed TCRB transcripts. Assay used: immunoSEQ multiplex PCR; TCRdb lists only in-frame clones, some missing. This table holds tens of thousands of clones, around 60% found once. The antigens these receptors bind are not known. Specimen: stem cell memory CD4+ T cells from blood. The receptors were sampled from a woman in her 30s with type 1 diabetes.

The chain couples TRBV11-2 to TRBJ1-4; possible D gene TRBD1, 6 bases. This CDR3 has 15 residues. V was trimmed by 5 bases and J by 8 bases, leaving 18 bases between them. Germline assignment: CDR1 SGHAT and CDR2 FQNNGV. The CDR3 sequence is CASSRTLTGGEKLFF. The CDR3 nucleotides are TGTGCCAGCAGCCGGACTTTGACAGGAGGCGAAAAACTGTTTTTT.

In this sample, this clone turned up once. The CDR3 here is CASSQGPRETQYF. The CDR3 coding sequence is TGTGCCAGCAGCCAGGGGCCTAGAGAGACCCAGTACTTC. This chain joins TRBV5-6 and TRBJ2-5; D possibly corresponds to TRBD1 (6 bases). V lost 4 bases to trimming and J lost 4 bases, with 11 bases between them. Germline lookup yields CDR1 SGHDT and CDR2 YYEEEE. This CDR3 comprises 13 residues.

The CDR3 DNA is TGCGCCAGCAATTCCTCGCACCAAACTACCTACGAGCAGTACTTC. Its translation: CASNSSHQTTYEQYF. The chain combines TRBV5-1 with TRBJ2-7, with no clear D. Trimming removed 6 bases from V and 2 bases from J, with 18 bases in between. Germline assignment: CDR1 SGHRS and CDR2 YFSETQ. The CDR3 has 15 residues.

The rearrangement links TRBV5-1 to TRBJ2-1, with D maybe TRBD2 (5 bases). Germline CDR1 and CDR2: SGHRS and YFSETQ. V was shortened by 0 bases and J by 6 bases, with 16 bases between the two germline ends. The CDR3 runs 16 residues. The CDR3 DNA reads TGCGCCAGCAGCTTGGAGGTAACCCCCCGGGGCAATGAGCAGTTCTTC. Amino acids: CASSLEVTPRGNEQFF. The variable domain in full, completed from reference TRBV5-1 and TRBJ2-1, reads KAGVTQTPRYLIKTRGQQVTLSCSPISGHRSVSWYQQTPGQGLQFLFEYFSETQRNKGNFPGRFSGRQFSNSRSEMNVSTLELGDSALYLCASSLEVTPRGNEQFFGPGTRLTVL.

This chain joins TRBV5-1 and TRBJ2-5; 13 positions agree with TRBD2. This CDR3 spans 19 amino acids. J was trimmed by 1 base and V by 1 base; bases with no gene match: 10. Germline loops: CDR1 SGHRS, CDR2 YFSETQ. CDR3 protein: CASSLTGTSGTHPQETQYF. CDR3 in DNA: TGCGCCAGCAGCTTGACCGGGACTAGCGGGACCCACCCCCAAGAGACCCAGTACTTC.

The rearrangement joins TRBV28 to TRBJ1-2; D is ambiguous. The CDR3 covers 13 residues. V was cut by 5 bases and J by 0 bases, with 7 bases left in between. The germline V gene has CDR1 MDHEN and CDR2 SYDVKM. CDR3 nucleotides: TGTGCCAGCAGTCCCCCTACTAACTATGGCTACACCTTC. This translates into CASSPPTNYGYTF.

The chain recombines TRBV5-1 with TRBJ2-7, with D perhaps TRBD1 (5 bases). Germline loops: CDR1 SGHRS, CDR2 YFSETQ. The CDR3 contains 14 residues. With 0 bases removed from V and 3 bases from J, the gap between germline ends came to 10 bases. The CDR3 sequence: CASSLVPGNYEQYF. The CDR3 DNA sequence: TGCGCCAGCAGCTTGGTTCCAGGGAACTACGAGCAGTACTTC.

The chain joins TRBV7-2 to TRBJ1-2; the D gene is possibly TRBD1 (6 bases). CDR3 length: 15 residues. V was trimmed by 1 base and J by 7 bases, leaving 16 bases between them. Germline V gene sequence: CDR1 SGHTA, CDR2 FQGNSA. CDR3 sequence: CASSLGPPPGAGYTF. CDR3 sequence (DNA): TGTGCCAGCAGCTTAGGTCCCCCGCCAGGGGCTGGCTACACCTTC.

This clone was detected only a few times. The chain links TRBV9 to TRBJ1-3, with a tentative D call TRBD1 (6 bases). This CDR3 region has 16 residues. CDR1 and CDR2 from the germline V gene are SGDLS and YYNGEE. Trimming removed 2 bases from V and 1 base from J, with 13 bases in between. The CDR3 bases are TGTGCCAGCAGCGTTGATGTCGGGACATCTGGAAACACCATATATTTT. This encodes CASSVDVGTSGNTIYF.

This sequence joins TRBV19 and TRBJ1-5, with D possibly matching TRBD1 (6 bases). The length of the CDR3 is 17 residues. V shed 4 bases and J shed 2 bases, with 18 bases lying between them. Germline CDR1 is LNHDA and CDR2 is SQIVND (reference sequence). CDR3 nucleotides: TGTGCCAGTAGTACAGGGGTCTCTTCATCGGGCAATCAGCCCCAGCATTTT. Its translation: CASSTGVSSSGNQPQHF.

The V gene is TRBV18, the J gene TRBJ2-3; D is perhaps TRBD1 (5 bases). V was pared by 1 base and J by 4 bases, with 12 bases between. The CDR3 runs to 15 residues. Germline-derived CDR1 and CDR2 are KGHSH and LQKENI. The CDR3 DNA sequence: TGTGCCAGCTCACCACGACGGACAAGTGCAGATACGCAGTATTTT. As protein: CASSPRRTSADTQYF. The full variable domain, in which reference TRBV18 and TRBJ2-3 provide the parts outside the CDR3, is NAGVMQNPRHLVRRRGQEARLRCSPMKGHSHVYWYRQLPEEGLKFMVYLQKENIIDESGMPKERFSAEFPKEGPSILRIQQVVRGDSAAYFCASSPRRTSADTQYFGPGTRLTVL.

The gene calls are TRBV7-3 and TRBJ2-3, with 11 bases fitting TRBD1. CDR1 is SGHTA and CDR2 is FQGTGA in the germline V gene. CDR3 length equals 16 residues. The J segment lost 6 bases and the V segment lost 0 bases, leaving 5 bases of the junction unmatched. The CDR3 DNA reads as TGTGCCAGCAGCTTAACCTGGACAGGGGGCGCCGATACGCAGTATTTT. Translating gives CASSLTWTGGADTQYF.

This chain connects TRBV30 to TRBJ1-5; weak D call: TRBD1 (6 bases). CDR3 size: 17 residues. CDR1 and CDR2 from the germline V gene are GTSNPN and SVGIG (reference sequence). The germline V and J ends were trimmed by 2 bases and 0 bases, with 17 bases remaining between them. In DNA form, the CDR3 reads TGTGCCTGGAGTCCTTCTCAGGGGACGTATAGCAATCAGCCCCAGCATTTT. Amino acid sequence: CAWSPSQGTYSNQPQHF.

The chain combines TRBV5-4 with TRBJ2-5; 7 nucleotides match TRBD1. The V gene's germline CDR1 is SGHNT and CDR2 YYREEE (reference sequence). With V trimmed by 2 bases and J by 4 bases, 5 bases remained unmatched. This CDR3 has 14 residues. The CDR3 sequence is CASSFDTGAETQYF. DNA for the CDR3: TGTGCCAGCAGCTTCGACACAGGGGCAGAGACCCAGTACTTC.

This rearrangement joins TRBV11-3 to TRBJ2-3; TRBD2 agrees at 14 bases. The CDR3 is 17 amino acids. CDR1 and CDR2 from the germline V gene are SGHNT and YENEEA. Trimming cost V 5 bases and J 4 bases; bases outside gene matches: 8. DNA for the CDR3: TGTGCCAGCAGCCTTAGACTAGCGGGAGGGACGGCAGATACGCAGTATTTT. This sequence encodes CASSLRLAGGTADTQYF.

This clone has just one count. The chain recombines TRBV28 with TRBJ2-3; possible D gene TRBD2, 6 bases. This CDR3 is 14 amino acids long. The V end was cut by 8 bases, the J end by 0 bases, with 12 bases between. The germline gives CDR1 MDHEN, CDR2 SYDVKM. The CDR3 nucleotides read TGTGCCAGCCTGGTCAGCGGGAGCACAGATACGCAGTATTTT. This codes for CASLVSGSTDTQYF.

This clone was recorded a few times. This rearrangement joins TRBV7-3 to TRBJ1-2; no firm D call. V shed 5 bases and J shed 8 bases, with 15 bases lying between them. The CDR3 totals 13 residues. Germline V CDR1 and CDR2: SGHTA, FQGTGA. CDR3 sequence reads: CASSPAPRRGYTF. The CDR3 DNA reads TGTGCCAGCAGCCCCGCCCCACGGAGGGGCTACACCTTC.

The V gene is TRBV27, the J gene TRBJ2-3, with TRBD2 identical over 10 bases. The trim removed 6 bases at V and 3 bases at J, leaving 6 bases unmatched. This CDR3 comprises 15 residues. Germline-derived CDR1 and CDR2 are MNHEY and SMNVEV (reference sequence). This chain's CDR3 is CASSSGTSETDTQYF. CDR3 DNA: TGTGCCAGCAGCTCCGGGACTAGCGAGACAGATACGCAGTATTTT.

The chain carries TRBV18 and TRBJ1-2; 9 positions match TRBD1. V lost 3 bases to trimming and J lost 5 bases; unmatched junction nucleotides: 10. Looked up from germline, CDR1 is KGHSH and CDR2 is LQKENI. The CDR3 length is 16 residues. CDR3 nucleotides: TGTGCCAGCTCACCGAAGGGACAGGGCACCGGTTATGGCTACACCTTC. Protein sequence: CASSPKGQGTGYGYTF. Combining the CDR3 with reference TRBV18 and TRBJ1-2 gives the whole variable domain NAGVMQNPRHLVRRRGQEARLRCSPMKGHSHVYWYRQLPEEGLKFMVYLQKENIIDESGMPKERFSAEFPKEGPSILRIQQVVRGDSAAYFCASSPKGQGTGYGYTFGSGTRLTVV.